This TCR beta chain was captured by sequencing in a study of long-term antiretroviral therapy in people with HIV. Survey-level resolution applied to immunoSEQ assay v3.0. Sequencing aimed at roughly 35,000-50,000 T-cell genomes per sample. Some clones are missing from TCRdb's copy, which holds only in-frame ones; the method was immunoSEQ multiplex PCR. The sample lists about 12,000 clones; 70% to 85% were seen once. Trimming pared 5 bases from V and 6 bases from J, leaving 20 bases between. Germline CDR1 SGHTA, CDR2 FQGNSA. This CDR3 contains 15 residues. The material sequenced was unsorted PBMCs, taken about 3.1 years before starting antiretroviral therapy. This chain links TRBV7-2 with TRBJ2-7; weak D call: TRBD2 (6 bases). This clonotype was obtained from a middle-aged man with HIV. CDR3 DNA sequence: TGTGCCAGCAGCCCCAACTGGGGGACTCCTTCCGAGCAGTACTTC. This gives the protein CASSPNWGTPSEQYF.